These 28 T cell receptor beta chains originate from one sample sequenced in a study of cytomegalovirus exposure and HLA in healthy donors. The PCR used 60 Vbeta and 13 Jbeta primers. The protocol was immunoSEQ multiplex PCR, while the TCRdb copy is restricted to in-frame clones and leaves out a portion. The table has around 130,000 clones, roughly four fifths seen once. The sequencing sample was made of PBMCs. The receptors were gathered from a woman aged 40-49 years in good health and CMV-seropositive.

This chain links TRBV9 with TRBJ2-7; a possible D gene is TRBD2 (5 bases). The V end was cut by 7 bases, the J end by 6 bases, with 14 bases between. Germline CDR1 reads SGDLS; CDR2 reads YYNGEE. The CDR3 has 12 amino acids. CDR3: CASGLGTGEQYF. CDR3 in DNA: TGTGCCAGCGGACTGGGCACCGGCGAGCAGTACTTC. Combining the CDR3 with reference TRBV9 and TRBJ2-7 gives the whole variable domain DSGVTQTPKHLITATGQRVTLRCSPRSGDLSVYWYQQSLDQGLQFLIQYYNGEERAKGNILERFSAQQFPDLHSELNLSSLELGDSALYFCASGLGTGEQYFGPGTRLTVT.

The chain employs TRBV28 and TRBJ2-1; no clear D. V lost 6 bases and J lost 5, with 17 bases in between. This CDR3 is built from 15 residues. CDR1 is MDHEN, CDR2 SYDVKM, per germline. CDR3 coding DNA: TGTGCCAGCAGCCCCCTGGTTGGGCGAGACAATGAGCAGTTCTTC. It specifies CASSPLVGRDNEQFF.

The rearrangement joins TRBV29-1 to TRBJ2-7, with D hard to call. With 6 bases removed from V and 0 bases from J, the gap between germline ends came to 9 bases. The CDR3 has 12 amino acids. CDR1 is SQVTM and CDR2 is ANQGSEA in the germline V gene. The DNA of the CDR3 is TGCAGCGTAGAACTTAGCTCCTACGAGCAGTACTTC. Translating gives CSVELSSYEQYF.

The rearrangement links TRBV5-1 to TRBJ2-1; D ambiguous. This CDR3 spans 14 amino acids. Trimming removed 0 bases from V and 6 bases from J, with 10 bases in between. Germline CDR1 and CDR2: SGHRS and YFSETQ. The CDR3 region is CASSLGLGFNEQFF. The CDR3 DNA sequence: TGCGCCAGCAGCTTGGGCCTAGGTTTCAATGAGCAGTTCTTC.

The chain uses TRBV7-8 and TRBJ1-4; 7 bases line up with TRBD1. The germline CDR1 and CDR2 sequences are SGHVS and FQNEAQ. J lost 7 bases, V lost 5 bases, and 7 bases had no gene match. The CDR3 has 14 residues. DNA of the CDR3: TGTGCCAGCAGCGGGACAGTTTCCGGTGAAAAACTGTTTTTT. Residues: CASSGTVSGEKLFF.

The rearrangement links TRBV2 to TRBJ2-1; 8 nucleotides match TRBD2. Germline lookup yields CDR1 SNHLY and CDR2 FYNNEI. CDR3 length: 17 amino acids. Losses at the gene ends were 4 bases for V and 9 bases for J; bases not matched to a gene: 17. DNA of the CDR3: TGTGCCAGCAGTGCCGACTCTGGACTAGCTCCCTTGGGTGAGCAGTTCTTC. Encoded protein: CASSADSGLAPLGEQFF.

The chain is built from TRBV19 and TRBJ2-1; 8 bases align to TRBD1. This CDR3 has 14 amino acids. Germline-derived CDR1 and CDR2 are LNHDA and SQIVND (reference sequence). Trimming cost V 5 bases and J 9 bases; bases outside gene matches: 9. The CDR3 sequence: CASSPGQGWSEQFF. The CDR3 DNA sequence: TGTGCCAGTAGTCCCGGACAGGGCTGGAGTGAGCAGTTCTTC.

The chain has TRBV28 and TRBJ2-4; 7 bases are a match to TRBD1. V dropped 3 bases and J dropped 0; count of bases not matched to a gene: 8. Germline values: CDR1 MDHEN, CDR2 SYDVKM. This CDR3 has 17 residues. CDR3 residues: CASSFSDRRLAKNIQYF. The CDR3 DNA sequence: TGTGCCAGCAGTTTCTCGGACAGGAGACTAGCCAAAAACATTCAGTACTTC.

This chain connects TRBV7-3 to TRBJ2-1, with 10 bases that match TRBD1. CDR3 size: 15 residues. The germline gives CDR1 SGHTA, CDR2 FQGTGA. Trimming removed 5 bases from V and 1 base from J; junction bases left unmatched: 2. The CDR3 loop is CASSPGQGSYNEQFF. CDR3 bases: TGTGCCAGCAGCCCGGGACAGGGGTCCTACAATGAGCAGTTCTTC. Complete variable domain (other parts from reference TRBV7-3 and TRBJ2-1): GAGVSQTPSNKVTEKGKYVELRCDPISGHTALYWYRQSLGQGPEFLIYFQGTGAADDSGLPNDRFFAVRPEGSVSTLKIQRTERGDSAVYLCASSPGQGSYNEQFFGPGTRLTVL.

As concerns this clone: Its ends do not fully match the called genes, so a read error is possible. The rearrangement uses TRBV19 and TRBJ2-1; D perhaps matches TRBD2 (7 bases). The germline V gene encodes CDR1 LNHDA and CDR2 SQIVND (reference sequence). The CDR3 consists of 14 residues. The CDR3: CASSIGGPPNEQFF. The DNA for the CDR3 is TGCGCCAGTAGTATCGGGGGGCCGCCAAATGAGCAGTTCTTC.

This chain links TRBV29-1 with TRBJ2-2; the D gene is possibly TRBD2 (5 bases). This CDR3 region has 12 residues. V dropped 6 bases and J dropped 5 bases, with 10 bases sitting between them. Germline-derived CDR1 and CDR2 are SQVTM and ANQGSEA. CDR3 sequence reads: CSVVGGTGELFF. Written as DNA, the CDR3 is TGCAGCGTAGTTGGAGGAACCGGGGAGCTGTTTTTT.

The CDR3 spells CASSSRSGGDNEQFF. As DNA, the CDR3 is TGTGCCAGCAGTTCGCGGAGCGGGGGGGACAATGAGCAGTTCTTC. V is TRBV27 and J is TRBJ2-1, with 10 bases aligning to TRBD2. The V gene's germline CDR1 is MNHEY and CDR2 SMNVEV (reference sequence). V lost 4 bases and J lost 5; bases outside the gene matches: 5. The CDR3 covers 15 residues.

The chain carries TRBV9 and TRBJ2-3; maybe TRBD2 (5 bases). The ends were cut back, 4 bases at V and 1 base at J, with 16 bases in the middle. The CDR3 spans 16 residues. The V gene's germline CDR1 is SGDLS and CDR2 YYNGEE. The CDR3 DNA follows: TGTGCCAGCAGCCCTCCTGTCGGAGCGGGCACAGATACGCAGTATTTT. Translation: CASSPPVGAGTDTQYF.

This chain connects TRBV29-1 to TRBJ1-1; no firm D call. The CDR3 consists of 16 residues. Between the trimmed V and J ends, which lost 5 bases and 2 bases, there was a span of 21 bases. CDR1 and CDR2 (germline): SQVTM, ANQGSEA. CDR3 sequence: CSVRSGWATLNTEAFF. CDR3 nucleotide sequence: TGCAGCGTTCGGTCTGGATGGGCCACCCTTAACACTGAAGCTTTCTTT.

Written as DNA, the CDR3 is TGTGCCAGCAACCTACGCTCCCAGGGAACCTATGGCTACACCTTC. Translation gives CASNLRSQGTYGYTF. The V and J genes are TRBV28 and TRBJ1-2; D perhaps matches TRBD1 (5 bases). Trimming took off 7 bases at V and 4 bases at J, with 19 bases between the two ends. CDR3 size: 15 residues. The germline V gene encodes CDR1 MDHEN and CDR2 SYDVKM.

The chain uses TRBV15 and TRBJ2-2; 11 bases align to TRBD1. There are 16 residues in the CDR3. V gave up 6 bases and J gave up 6 bases; unmatched junction bases: 9. CDR1 and CDR2 from the germline V gene are LNHNV and YYDKDF (reference sequence). CDR3 region: CATSNPGQGVSGELFF. DNA of the CDR3: TGTGCCACCAGTAATCCGGGACAGGGGGTATCCGGGGAGCTGTTTTTT.

This rearrangement joins TRBV11-2 to TRBJ1-1; no reliable D call. The germline V gene encodes CDR1 SGHAT and CDR2 FQNNGV. V dropped 6 bases and J dropped 0 bases, with 11 bases sitting between them. The CDR3 is 14 residues long. The CDR3 DNA follows: TGTGCCAGCAGAGTAGACACCTTGAACACTGAAGCTTTCTTT. Encoded protein: CASRVDTLNTEAFF.

This sequence joins TRBV6-1 and TRBJ1-2; 7 nucleotides align to TRBD1. Trimming took 0 bases from V and 4 from J; bases not matched to a gene: 8. Germline V gene lookup returns CDR1 MNHNS and CDR2 SASEGT. This CDR3 region has 16 residues. Here the CDR3 reads CASSEALEDRIYGYTF. The CDR3 DNA follows: TGTGCCAGCAGTGAAGCCTTGGAGGACAGGATCTATGGCTACACCTTC.

The chain recombines TRBV10-3 with TRBJ2-2; 7 bases line up with TRBD2. CDR3 length equals 16 residues. The germline CDR1 and CDR2 sequences are ENHRY and SYGVKD. After removal of 7 bases from V and 4 bases from J, the junction contained 12 bases not matched to a gene. CDR3 residues: CAITYPLGGGTGELFF. CDR3 sequence (DNA): TGTGCCATCACCTACCCGCTGGGGGGGGGCACCGGGGAGCTGTTTTTT.

V gene TRBV6-1 combines with J gene TRBJ2-7; D ambiguous. The CDR3 has 12 amino acids. V was pared by 2 bases and J by 4 bases, with 6 bases between. The germline CDR1 and CDR2 sequences are MNHNS and SASEGT. The CDR3 here is CASSETLYEQYF. CDR3 DNA sequence: TGTGCCAGCAGTGAAACTCTGTACGAGCAGTACTTC.

The rearrangement uses TRBV6-5 and TRBJ1-5, with TRBD1 identical over 8 bases. The V segment lost 7 bases and the J segment 3 bases; nucleotides outside the gene matches: 5. The length of the CDR3 is 14 residues. Germline V gene sequence: CDR1 MNHEY, CDR2 SVGAGI. The CDR3 region is CASTATGANQPQHF. CDR3 bases: TGTGCCAGCACGGCGACAGGGGCCAATCAGCCCCAGCATTTT.

V usage is TRBV11-3 and J usage is TRBJ2-1, with 11 nucleotides matching TRBD2. CDR1 and CDR2 (germline): SGHNT, YENEEA. The CDR3 has 15 residues. Trimming at V came to 3 bases and at J to 3 bases, leaving 1 base not matched to a gene. The CDR3 DNA follows: TGTGCCAGCAGCTTCCTAGCGGGAGGCTACAATGAGCAGTTCTTC. Its translation is CASSFLAGGYNEQFF.

The chain joins TRBV28 to TRBJ1-2, with a weak D call TRBD1 (5 bases). Germline loops: CDR1 MDHEN, CDR2 SYDVKM. V lost 10 bases, J lost 3 bases, and 18 bases lay in between. This CDR3 comprises 14 residues. CDR3 region: CAIRETAPYYGYTF. CDR3 DNA sequence: TGTGCCATCAGAGAGACAGCACCCTACTATGGCTACACCTTC.

This clone was counted only a few times. A far larger clone is just one base off, so this is likely a read error. Other DNA sequences in the sample encode the same CDR3. The chain joins TRBV5-1 to TRBJ2-7, with D possibly being TRBD2 (5 bases). This CDR3 has 15 residues. Between the trimmed V and J ends, which lost 1 base and 2 bases, there was a span of 13 bases. Germline lookup yields CDR1 SGHRS and CDR2 YFSETQ. This CDR3 reads CASSLPGPTTYEQYF. The CDR3 DNA reads TGCGCCAGCAGCTTGCCCGGACCGACTACCTACGAGCAGTACTTC.

This clone occurred once. This chain uses TRBV19 with TRBJ2-3; D is possibly TRBD2 (5 bases). Trimming removed 4 bases at V and 1 base at J, with 15 bases between. From germline, CDR1 is LNHDA and CDR2 SQIVND (reference sequence). This CDR3 contains 16 residues. The CDR3 DNA reads as TGTGCCAGTAGTACCGATGGAGGTCCAGGCACAGATACGCAGTATTTT. As protein: CASSTDGGPGTDTQYF.

The chain combines TRBV20-1 with TRBJ2-7; D gene ambiguous. The V gene lost 6 bases and the J gene lost 6 bases, with 9 bases spanning the gap. The CDR3 runs to 10 residues. Looked up from germline, CDR1 is DFQATT and CDR2 is SNEGSKA (reference sequence). CDR3 sequence reads: CSAETGEQYF. For the CDR3, the DNA is TGCAGTGCCGAGACGGGCGAGCAGTACTTC.

The chain combines TRBV21-1 with TRBJ2-7; the D call of TRBD1 is as the table states it, not checked on the DNA. TRBV21-1 is reported as a pseudogene. The CDR3 totals 16 residues. The CDR3 bases are TGTGCCAGCAGCAGGGTCGGACAGATGCTCCCCTACGAGCAGTACTTC. Its protein is CASSRVGQMLPYEQYF.

DNA for the CDR3: TGTGCCAGCAGTTCGACTAGCGGGAGTTGGTATGAGCAGTTCTTC. Residues: CASSSTSGSWYEQFF. The rearrangement uses TRBV6-5 and TRBJ2-1; 12 bases fit TRBD2. This CDR3 comprises 15 residues. J was trimmed by 8 bases and V by 4 bases; bases with no gene match: 6. Germline lookup yields CDR1 MNHEY and CDR2 SVGAGI.